The 13 T cell receptor beta chains listed next were all sequenced from one sample in a study of cytomegalovirus exposure and HLA in healthy donors. PCR used 60 Vbeta primers and 13 Jbeta primers. Sequenced by immunoSEQ multiplex PCR; TCRdb stores in-frame clones only, minus some. The table lists fewer than 350,000 clones, 70% to 90% of them singletons. The sequenced material came from PBMCs. Receptors were obtained from a woman aged 18-29 years in good health and CMV-seronegative.

The chain is built from TRBV5-1 and TRBJ1-1; maybe TRBD1 (5 bases). This CDR3 has 18 residues. CDR1 SGHRS and CDR2 YFSETQ come from the germline V gene. The V end lost 3 bases, the J end lost 5 bases, and 26 bases lay between the germline ends. The CDR3 nucleotides are TGCGCCAGCAGCTCGGATTGGAGCGGGGACTTGCGGCGAACTGAAGCTTTCTTT. This translates into CASSSDWSGDLRRTEAFF.

The chain combines TRBV2 with TRBJ1-5; D call uncertain. V shed 4 bases and J shed 7 bases, with 17 bases lying between them. Germline assignment: CDR1 SNHLY and CDR2 FYNNEI. The CDR3 is 15 residues long. CDR3 nucleotide sequence: TGTGCCAGCAGTGTGCGGAGGCCGGGCGGGCAGCCCCAGCATTTT. It encodes CASSVRRPGGQPQHF.

This clone was seen more than once but under ten times. The chain joins TRBV9 to TRBJ1-1; D ambiguous. CDR3 length: 14 amino acids. Germline assignment: CDR1 SGDLS and CDR2 YYNGEE. V was cut by 1 base and J by 4 bases, with 11 bases left in between. CDR3 sequence (DNA): TGTGCCAGCAGCGTATCTTCGGGTTCCACTGAAGCTTTCTTT. Encoded protein: CASSVSSGSTEAFF.

The V call is TRBV30, the J call TRBJ1-2; unclear D gene. Germline V lookup: CDR1 GTSNPN, CDR2 SVGIG (reference sequence). Trimming removed 3 bases from V and 7 bases from J, with 15 bases in between. The CDR3 runs to 13 residues. CDR3 nucleotide sequence: TGTGCCTGGAGCGGAGAGGGCGCCCTTGGCTACACCTTC. Translated: CAWSGEGALGYTF.

This sequence joins TRBV6-1 and TRBJ1-2; D is possibly TRBD1 (5 bases). The CDR3 loop spans 12 amino acids. Deletions cut 2 bases from V and 4 bases from J, with 5 bases between. CDR1 and CDR2 from the germline V gene are MNHNS and SASEGT. CDR3 region: CASSETGYGYTF. As DNA, the CDR3 is TGTGCCAGCAGTGAAACAGGCTATGGCTACACCTTC.

The chain couples TRBV27 to TRBJ2-7; D is ambiguous. Germline CDR1 MNHEY, CDR2 SMNVEV (reference sequence). V was clipped by 3 bases and J by 6 bases, with 18 bases between them. This CDR3 region has 15 residues. The CDR3 protein is CASSFDVVRGAEQYF. CDR3 DNA sequence: TGTGCCAGCAGTTTCGATGTGGTCCGAGGAGCCGAGCAGTACTTC.

This chain uses TRBV6-5 with TRBJ1-2, with 8 bases that match TRBD1. This CDR3 has 12 residues. Germline CDR1 is MNHEY and CDR2 is SVGAGI. The trim removed 10 bases at V and 5 bases at J, leaving 6 bases unmatched. The CDR3 sequence: CATNRGGYGYTF. CDR3 nucleotides: TGTGCCACCAACAGGGGGGGATATGGCTACACCTTC.

This CDR3 reads CAWNPGENSNQPQHF. For the CDR3, the DNA is TGTGCCTGGAATCCGGGAGAAAATAGCAATCAGCCCCAGCATTTT. The chain couples TRBV30 to TRBJ1-5; D not resolved. The CDR3 spans 15 residues. Trimming removed 4 bases from V and 0 bases from J, with 13 bases in between. Germline V CDR1 and CDR2: GTSNPN, SVGIG (reference sequence).

V usage is TRBV6-5 and J usage is TRBJ1-3; the D is unclear. This CDR3 is 16 amino acids long. V lost 0 bases, J lost 0 bases, and 9 bases lay in between. Germline V gene sequence: CDR1 MNHEY, CDR2 SVGAGI. The CDR3 reads CASSYSQATSGNTIYF. In DNA, the CDR3 is TGTGCCAGCAGTTACTCCCAGGCGACCTCTGGAAACACCATATATTTT.

The rearrangement uses TRBV2 and TRBJ1-1; 8 bases match TRBD1. CDR3 size: 15 residues. With V trimmed by 9 bases and J by 4 bases, 13 bases remained unmatched. Germline V gene data show CDR1 as SNHLY and CDR2 as FYNNEI. Written as DNA, the CDR3 is TGTGCCAGTATTCTTCAGGGGGCTGGGGTCACTGAAGCTTTCTTT. It yields the protein CASILQGAGVTEAFF.

The chain uses TRBV19 and TRBJ1-4; no clear D. The V gene's germline CDR1 is LNHDA and CDR2 SQIVND (reference sequence). The CDR3 runs to 12 residues. The V end was cut by 3 bases, the J end by 6 bases, with 5 bases between. CDR3 protein: CASSMADEKLFF. Here the CDR3 DNA reads TGTGCCAGTAGTATGGCGGATGAAAAACTGTTTTTT.

The J gene is TRBJ2-7, the V gene TRBV5-1, with 10 bases that match TRBD1. In germline, CDR1 is SGHRS, CDR2 YFSETQ. V gave up 7 bases and J gave up 5 bases; unmatched junction bases: 6. This CDR3 comprises 13 residues. This CDR3 is CASQTGTGDEQYF. The CDR3 DNA reads TGCGCCAGCCAAACCGGGACAGGGGACGAGCAGTACTTC.

The chain employs TRBV5-6 and TRBJ1-1; D unresolved. This CDR3 is built from 16 residues. Trimming took off 4 bases at V and 2 bases at J, with 18 bases between the two ends. The germline V gene encodes CDR1 SGHDT and CDR2 YYEEEE. CDR3 amino acids: CASSPPGRVGNTEAFF. As DNA, the CDR3 is TGTGCCAGCAGCCCGCCGGGGAGGGTGGGAAACACTGAAGCTTTCTTT.